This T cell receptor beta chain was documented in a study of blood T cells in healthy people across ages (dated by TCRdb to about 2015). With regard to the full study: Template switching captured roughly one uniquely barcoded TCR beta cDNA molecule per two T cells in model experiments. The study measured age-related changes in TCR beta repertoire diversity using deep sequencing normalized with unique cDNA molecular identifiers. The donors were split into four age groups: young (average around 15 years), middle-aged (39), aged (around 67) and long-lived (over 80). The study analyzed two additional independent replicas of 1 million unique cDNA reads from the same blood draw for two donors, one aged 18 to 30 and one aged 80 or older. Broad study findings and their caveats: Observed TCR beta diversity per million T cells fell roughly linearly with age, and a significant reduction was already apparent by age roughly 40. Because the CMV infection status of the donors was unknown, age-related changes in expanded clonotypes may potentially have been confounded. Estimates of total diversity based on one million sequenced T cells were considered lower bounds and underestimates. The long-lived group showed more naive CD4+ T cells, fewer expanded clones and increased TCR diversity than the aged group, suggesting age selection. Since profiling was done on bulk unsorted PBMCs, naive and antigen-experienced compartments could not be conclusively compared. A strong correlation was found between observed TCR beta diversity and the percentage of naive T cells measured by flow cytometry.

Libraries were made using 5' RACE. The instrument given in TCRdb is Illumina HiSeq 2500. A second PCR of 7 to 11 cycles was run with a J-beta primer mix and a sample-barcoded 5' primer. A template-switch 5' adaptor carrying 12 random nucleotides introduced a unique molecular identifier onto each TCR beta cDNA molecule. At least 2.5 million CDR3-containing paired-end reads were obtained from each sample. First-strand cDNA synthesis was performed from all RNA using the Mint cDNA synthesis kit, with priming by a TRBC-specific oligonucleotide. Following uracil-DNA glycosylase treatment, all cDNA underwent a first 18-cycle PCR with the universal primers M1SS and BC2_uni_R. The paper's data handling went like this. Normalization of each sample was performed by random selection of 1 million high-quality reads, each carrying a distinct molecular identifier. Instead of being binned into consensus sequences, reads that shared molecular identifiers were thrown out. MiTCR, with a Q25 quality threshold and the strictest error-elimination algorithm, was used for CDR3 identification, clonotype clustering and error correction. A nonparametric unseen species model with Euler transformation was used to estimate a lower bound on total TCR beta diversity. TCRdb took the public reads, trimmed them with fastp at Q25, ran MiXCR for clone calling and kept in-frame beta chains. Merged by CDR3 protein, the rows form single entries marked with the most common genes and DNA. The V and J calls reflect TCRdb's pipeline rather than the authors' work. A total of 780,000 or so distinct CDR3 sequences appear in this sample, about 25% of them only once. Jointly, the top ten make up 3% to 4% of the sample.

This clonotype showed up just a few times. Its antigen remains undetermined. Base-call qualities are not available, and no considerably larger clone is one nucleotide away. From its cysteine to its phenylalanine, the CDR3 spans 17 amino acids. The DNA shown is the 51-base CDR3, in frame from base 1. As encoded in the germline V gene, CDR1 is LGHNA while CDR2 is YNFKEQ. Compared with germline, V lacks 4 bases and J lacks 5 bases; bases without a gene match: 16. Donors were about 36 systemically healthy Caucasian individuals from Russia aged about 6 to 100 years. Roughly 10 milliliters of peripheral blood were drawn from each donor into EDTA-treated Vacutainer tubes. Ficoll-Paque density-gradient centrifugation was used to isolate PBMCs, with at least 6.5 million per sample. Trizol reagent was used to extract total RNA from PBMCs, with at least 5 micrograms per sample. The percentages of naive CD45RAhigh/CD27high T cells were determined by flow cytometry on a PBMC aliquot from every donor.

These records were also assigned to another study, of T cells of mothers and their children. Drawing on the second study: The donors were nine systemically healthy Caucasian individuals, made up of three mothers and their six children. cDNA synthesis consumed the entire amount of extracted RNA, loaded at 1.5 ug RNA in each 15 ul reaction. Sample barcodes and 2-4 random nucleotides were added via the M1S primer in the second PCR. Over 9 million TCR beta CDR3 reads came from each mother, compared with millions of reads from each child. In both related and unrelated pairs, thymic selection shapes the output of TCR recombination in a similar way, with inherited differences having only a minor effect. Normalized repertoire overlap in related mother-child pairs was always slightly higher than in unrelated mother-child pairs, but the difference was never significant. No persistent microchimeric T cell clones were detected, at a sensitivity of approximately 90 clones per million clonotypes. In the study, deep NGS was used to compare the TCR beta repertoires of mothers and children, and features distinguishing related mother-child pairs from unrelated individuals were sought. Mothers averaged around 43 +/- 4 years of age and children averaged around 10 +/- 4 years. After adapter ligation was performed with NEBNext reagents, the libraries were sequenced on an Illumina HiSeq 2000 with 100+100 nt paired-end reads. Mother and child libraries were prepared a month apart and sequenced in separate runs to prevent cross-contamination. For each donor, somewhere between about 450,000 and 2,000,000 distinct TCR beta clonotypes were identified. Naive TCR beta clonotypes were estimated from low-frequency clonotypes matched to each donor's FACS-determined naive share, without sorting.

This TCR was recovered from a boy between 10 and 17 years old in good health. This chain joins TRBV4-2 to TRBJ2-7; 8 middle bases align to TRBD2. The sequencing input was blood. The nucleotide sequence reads TGTGCCAGCAGCCCCTATTCGGGTAACGGGAGGGTTGACGAGCAGTACTTC. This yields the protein CASSPYSGNGRVDEQYF.